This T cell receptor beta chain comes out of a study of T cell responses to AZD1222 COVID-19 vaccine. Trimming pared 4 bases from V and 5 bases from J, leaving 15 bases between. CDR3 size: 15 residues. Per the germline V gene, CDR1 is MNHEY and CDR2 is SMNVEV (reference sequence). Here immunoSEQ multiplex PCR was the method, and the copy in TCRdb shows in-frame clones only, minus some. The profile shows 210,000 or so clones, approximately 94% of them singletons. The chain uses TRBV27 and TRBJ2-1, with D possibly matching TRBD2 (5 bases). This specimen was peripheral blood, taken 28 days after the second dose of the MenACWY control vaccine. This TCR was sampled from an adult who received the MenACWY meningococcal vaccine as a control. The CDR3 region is CASSSGLSGDNEQFF. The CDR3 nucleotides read TGTGCCAGCAGTTCAGGCCTTTCCGGGGACAATGAGCAGTTCTTC.